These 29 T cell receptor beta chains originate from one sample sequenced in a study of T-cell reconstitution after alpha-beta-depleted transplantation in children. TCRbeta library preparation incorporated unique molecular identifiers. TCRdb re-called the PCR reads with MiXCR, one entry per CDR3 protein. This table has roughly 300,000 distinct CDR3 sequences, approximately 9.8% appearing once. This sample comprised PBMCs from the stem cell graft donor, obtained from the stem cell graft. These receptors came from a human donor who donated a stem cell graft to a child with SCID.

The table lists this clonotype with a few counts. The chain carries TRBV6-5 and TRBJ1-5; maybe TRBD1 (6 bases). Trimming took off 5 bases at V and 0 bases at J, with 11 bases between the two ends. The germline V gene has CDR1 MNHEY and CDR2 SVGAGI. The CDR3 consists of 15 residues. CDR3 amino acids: CASSPTGISNQPQHF. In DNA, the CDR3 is TGTGCCAGCAGTCCTACAGGGATTAGCAATCAGCCCCAGCATTTT.

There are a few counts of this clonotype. DNA of the CDR3: TGCAGCGTTGAGGTGACAGGCTCCTACGAGCAGTACTTC. This encodes CSVEVTGSYEQYF. The chain is built from TRBV29-1 and TRBJ2-7, with D maybe TRBD1 (6 bases). Per germline, CDR1 SQVTM and CDR2 ANQGSEA. This CDR3 has 13 amino acids. The V gene lost 3 bases and the J gene lost 0 bases, with 9 bases spanning the gap.

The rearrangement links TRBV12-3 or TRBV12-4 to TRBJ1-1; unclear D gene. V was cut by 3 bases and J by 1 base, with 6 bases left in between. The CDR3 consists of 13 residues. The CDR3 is CASSFAKNTEAFF. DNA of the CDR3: TGTGCCAGCAGTTTCGCCAAGAACACTGAAGCTTTCTTT.

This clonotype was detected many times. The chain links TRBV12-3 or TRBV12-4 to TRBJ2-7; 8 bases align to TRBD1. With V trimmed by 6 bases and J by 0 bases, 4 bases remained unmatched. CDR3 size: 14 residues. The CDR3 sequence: CASRRTGISYEQYF. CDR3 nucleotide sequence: TGTGCCAGCAGGAGGACAGGGATCTCCTACGAGCAGTACTTC.

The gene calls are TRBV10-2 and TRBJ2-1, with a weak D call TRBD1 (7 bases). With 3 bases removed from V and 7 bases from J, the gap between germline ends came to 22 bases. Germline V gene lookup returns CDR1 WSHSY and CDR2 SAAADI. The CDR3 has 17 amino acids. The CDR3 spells CASSDGSRGLGRNEQFF. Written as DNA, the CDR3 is TGCGCCAGCAGTGACGGAAGTAGGGGGCTTGGGAGGAATGAGCAGTTCTTC.

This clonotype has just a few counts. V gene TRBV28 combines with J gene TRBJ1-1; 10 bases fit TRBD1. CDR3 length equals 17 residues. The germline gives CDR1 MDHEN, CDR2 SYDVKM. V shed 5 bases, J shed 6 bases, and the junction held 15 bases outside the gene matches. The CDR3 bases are TGTGCCAGCAGTCTCCGGGACAGGGGACCCACAGGAGCTGAAGCTTTCTTT. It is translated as CASSLRDRGPTGAEAFF.

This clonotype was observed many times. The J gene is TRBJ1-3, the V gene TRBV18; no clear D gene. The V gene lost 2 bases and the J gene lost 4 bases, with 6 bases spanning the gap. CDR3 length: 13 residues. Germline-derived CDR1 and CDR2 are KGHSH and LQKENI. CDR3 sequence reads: CASSPAAGNTIYF. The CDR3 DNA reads TGTGCCAGCTCACCAGCCGCCGGAAACACCATATATTTT.

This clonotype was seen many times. The CDR3 here is CASSYSPTGATGELFF. Written as DNA, the CDR3 is TGTGCCAGCAGTTACTCCCCGACAGGGGCCACCGGGGAGCTGTTTTTT. This sequence joins TRBV6-5 and TRBJ2-2; 8 bases match TRBD1. V trimming: 0 bases; J trimming: 4 bases; junction bases outside the gene matches: 4. Germline-derived CDR1 and CDR2 are MNHEY and SVGAGI. This CDR3 spans 16 amino acids.

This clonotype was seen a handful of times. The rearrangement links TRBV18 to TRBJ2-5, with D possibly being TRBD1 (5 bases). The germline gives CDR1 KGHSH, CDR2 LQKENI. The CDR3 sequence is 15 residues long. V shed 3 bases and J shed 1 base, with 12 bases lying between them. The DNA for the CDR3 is TGTGCCAGCTCACCCTTTGGGGCGGTCCAAGAGACCCAGTACTTC. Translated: CASSPFGAVQETQYF.

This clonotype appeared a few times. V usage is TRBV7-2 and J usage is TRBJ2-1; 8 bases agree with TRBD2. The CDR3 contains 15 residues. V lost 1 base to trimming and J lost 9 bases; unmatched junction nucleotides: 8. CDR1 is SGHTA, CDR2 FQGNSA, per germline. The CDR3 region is CASSLDWRGLGEQFF. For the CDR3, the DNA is TGTGCCAGCAGCTTAGATTGGCGGGGACTAGGTGAGCAGTTCTTC. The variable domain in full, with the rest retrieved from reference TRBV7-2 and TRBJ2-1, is GAGVSQSPSNKVTEKGKDVELRCDPISGHTALYWYRQSLGQGLEFLIYFQGNSAPDKSGLPSDRFSAERTGGSVSTLTIQRTQQEDSAVYLCASSLDWRGLGEQFFGPGTRLTVL.

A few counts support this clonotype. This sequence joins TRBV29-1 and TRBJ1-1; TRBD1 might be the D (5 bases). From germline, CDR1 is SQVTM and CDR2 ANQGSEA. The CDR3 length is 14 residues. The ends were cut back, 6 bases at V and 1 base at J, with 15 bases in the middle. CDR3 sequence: CSVGDVPGNTEAFF. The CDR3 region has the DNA TGCAGCGTAGGGGACGTTCCCGGGAACACTGAAGCTTTCTTT.

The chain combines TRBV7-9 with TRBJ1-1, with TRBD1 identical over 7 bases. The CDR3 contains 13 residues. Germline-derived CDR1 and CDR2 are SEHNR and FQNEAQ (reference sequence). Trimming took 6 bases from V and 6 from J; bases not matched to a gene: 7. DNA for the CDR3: TGTGCCAGCAGAAACGACAGGGAGGCTGAAGCTTTCTTT. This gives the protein CASRNDREAEAFF.

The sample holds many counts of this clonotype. The CDR3 DNA reads TGTGCCAGCAGCTTCATGCCGGGACAGGGATATGGCTACACCTTC. The encoded protein is CASSFMPGQGYGYTF. This chain uses TRBV5-5 with TRBJ1-2, with 9 bases aligning to TRBD1. Germline lookup yields CDR1 SGHKS and CDR2 YYEKEE (reference sequence). This CDR3 is 15 amino acids long. V was pared by 2 bases and J by 5 bases, with 7 bases of the junction left unmatched.

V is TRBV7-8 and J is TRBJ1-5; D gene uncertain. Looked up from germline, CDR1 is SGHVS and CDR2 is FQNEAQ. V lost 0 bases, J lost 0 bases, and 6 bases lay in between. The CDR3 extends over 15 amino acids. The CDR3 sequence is CASSLAAVSNQPQHF. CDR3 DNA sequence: TGTGCCAGCAGCTTAGCAGCAGTTAGCAATCAGCCCCAGCATTTT. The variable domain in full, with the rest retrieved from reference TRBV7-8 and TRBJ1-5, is GAGVSQSPRYKVAKRGQDVALRCDPISGHVSLFWYQQALGQGPEFLTYFQNEAQLDKSGLPSDRFFAERPEGSVSTLKIQRTQQEDSAVYLCASSLAAVSNQPQHFGDGTRLSIL.

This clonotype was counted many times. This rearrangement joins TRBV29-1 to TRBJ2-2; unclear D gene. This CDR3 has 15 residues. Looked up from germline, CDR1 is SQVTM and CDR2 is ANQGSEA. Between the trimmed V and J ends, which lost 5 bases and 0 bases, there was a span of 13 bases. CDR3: CSVPRDAANTGELFF. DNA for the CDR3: TGCAGCGTTCCTCGTGACGCCGCGAACACCGGGGAGCTGTTTTTT.

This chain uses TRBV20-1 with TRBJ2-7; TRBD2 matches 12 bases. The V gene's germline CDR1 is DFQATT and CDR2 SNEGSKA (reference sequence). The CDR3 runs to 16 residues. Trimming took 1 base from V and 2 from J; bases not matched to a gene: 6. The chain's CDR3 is CSARASGGARTYEQYF. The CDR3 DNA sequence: TGCAGTGCTAGAGCTAGCGGGGGGGCGAGGACCTACGAGCAGTACTTC.

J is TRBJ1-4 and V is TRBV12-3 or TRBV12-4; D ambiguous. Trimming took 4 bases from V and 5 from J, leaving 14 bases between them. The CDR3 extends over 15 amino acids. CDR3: CASSSHQKENEKLFF. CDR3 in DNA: TGTGCCAGCAGTTCCCATCAGAAGGAGAATGAAAAACTGTTTTTT.

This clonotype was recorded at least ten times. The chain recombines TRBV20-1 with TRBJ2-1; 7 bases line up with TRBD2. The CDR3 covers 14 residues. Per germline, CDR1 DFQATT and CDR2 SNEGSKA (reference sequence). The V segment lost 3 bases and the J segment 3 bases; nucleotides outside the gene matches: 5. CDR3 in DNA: TGCAGTGCTAGTACACAGCGGGGCTACAATGAGCAGTTCTTC. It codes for CSASTQRGYNEQFF.

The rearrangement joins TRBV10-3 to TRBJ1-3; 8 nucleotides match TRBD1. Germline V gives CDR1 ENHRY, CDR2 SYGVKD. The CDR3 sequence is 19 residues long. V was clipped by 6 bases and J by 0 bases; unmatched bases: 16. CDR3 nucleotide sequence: TGTGCCATCAGGCCACAAGGACAGGGTTTCACTCGCTCTGGAAACACCATATATTTT. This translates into CAIRPQGQGFTRSGNTIYF.

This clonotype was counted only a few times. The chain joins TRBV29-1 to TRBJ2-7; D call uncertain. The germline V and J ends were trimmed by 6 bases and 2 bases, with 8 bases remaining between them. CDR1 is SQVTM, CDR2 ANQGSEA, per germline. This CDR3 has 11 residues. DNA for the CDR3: TGCAGCGTCCAGGTAACCTACGAGCAGTACTTC. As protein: CSVQVTYEQYF.

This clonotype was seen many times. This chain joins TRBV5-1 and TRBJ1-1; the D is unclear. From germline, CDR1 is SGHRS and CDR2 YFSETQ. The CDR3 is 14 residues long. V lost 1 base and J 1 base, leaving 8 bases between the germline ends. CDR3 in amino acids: CASSLFQSNTEAFF. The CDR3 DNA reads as TGCGCCAGCAGCTTGTTCCAGTCGAACACTGAAGCTTTCTTT.

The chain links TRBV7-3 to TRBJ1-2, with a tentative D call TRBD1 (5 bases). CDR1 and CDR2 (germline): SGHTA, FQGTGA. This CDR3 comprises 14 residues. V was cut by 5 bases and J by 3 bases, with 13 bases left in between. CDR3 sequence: CASSPTVGDYGYTF. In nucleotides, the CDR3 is TGTGCCAGCAGCCCAACCGTGGGGGACTATGGCTACACCTTC.

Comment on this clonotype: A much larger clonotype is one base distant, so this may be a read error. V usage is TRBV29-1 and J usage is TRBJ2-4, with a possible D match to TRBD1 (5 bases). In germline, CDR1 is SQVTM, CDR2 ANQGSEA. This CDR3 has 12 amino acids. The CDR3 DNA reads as TGCAGCACGGGCAGGGAAAAAAAAATTCAGTACTTC. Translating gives CSTGREKKIQYF.

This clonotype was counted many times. CDR3 sequence (DNA): TGTGCCAGCAGCTATTCCGGGGACTACGAGCAGTACTTC. It translates to CASSYSGDYEQYF. The chain recombines TRBV7-2 with TRBJ2-7; D possibly corresponds to TRBD2 (5 bases). Germline loops: CDR1 SGHTA, CDR2 FQGNSA. The CDR3 covers 13 residues. V lost 4 bases to trimming and J lost 3 bases, with 10 bases between them.

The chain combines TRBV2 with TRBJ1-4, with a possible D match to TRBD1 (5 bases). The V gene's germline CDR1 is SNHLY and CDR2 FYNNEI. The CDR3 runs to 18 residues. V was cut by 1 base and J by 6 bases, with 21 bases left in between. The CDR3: CASSEDPPGRDSYEKLFF. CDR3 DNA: TGTGCCAGCAGTGAAGACCCACCGGGCAGGGACTCTTATGAAAAACTGTTTTTT. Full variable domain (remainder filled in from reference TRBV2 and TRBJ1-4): EPEVTQTPSHQVTQMGQEVILRCVPISNHLYFYWYRQILGQKVEFLVSFYNNEISEKSEIFDDQFSVERPDGSNFTLKIRSTKLEDSAMYFCASSEDPPGRDSYEKLFFGSGTQLSVL.

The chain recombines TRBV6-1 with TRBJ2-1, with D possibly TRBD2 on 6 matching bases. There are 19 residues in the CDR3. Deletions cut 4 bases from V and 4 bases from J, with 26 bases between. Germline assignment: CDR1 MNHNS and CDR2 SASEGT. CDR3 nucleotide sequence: TGTGCCAGCAGTGGAATAAGCATGGAGGGAGCAAGAGTGTACAATGAGCAGTTCTTC. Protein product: CASSGISMEGARVYNEQFF.

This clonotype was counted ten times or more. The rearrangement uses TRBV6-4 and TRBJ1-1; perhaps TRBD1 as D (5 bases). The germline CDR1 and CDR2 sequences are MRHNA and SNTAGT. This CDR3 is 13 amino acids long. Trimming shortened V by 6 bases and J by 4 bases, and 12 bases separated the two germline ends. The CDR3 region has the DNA TGTGCCAGCAGCAGGGTCGATGGCACTGAAGCTTTCTTT. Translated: CASSRVDGTEAFF.

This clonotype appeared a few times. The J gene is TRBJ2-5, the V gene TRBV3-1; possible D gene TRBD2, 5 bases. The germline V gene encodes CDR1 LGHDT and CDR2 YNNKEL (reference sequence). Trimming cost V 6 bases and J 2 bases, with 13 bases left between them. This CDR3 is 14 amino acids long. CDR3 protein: CASSSTRLQETQYF. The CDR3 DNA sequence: TGTGCCAGCAGTAGTACTAGATTACAAGAGACCCAGTACTTC.

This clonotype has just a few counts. The CDR3 sequence is CASKSDSSSYNEQFF. Here the CDR3 DNA reads TGTGCCAGCAAGTCGGACTCCAGCTCCTACAATGAGCAGTTCTTC. The chain joins TRBV6-1 to TRBJ2-1; weak D call: TRBD2 (5 bases). The CDR3 is made up of 15 amino acids. CDR1 MNHNS and CDR2 SASEGT come from the germline V gene. V gave up 7 bases and J gave up 0 bases, with 13 bases separating them.